The T cell receptor beta chain under discussion was sequenced for a study of type 1 regulatory T cells (dated by TCRdb to about 2021). About the investigation overall: An in vitro protocol by which a Tr1-enriched, alloantigen-specific CD4 T cell product named T-allo10 was generated was characterized in the study. T-allo10 was being tested clinically in patients with hematological malignancies who were undergoing allogeneic hematopoietic stem cell transplantation.

The reads were generated on an Illumina MiSeq. The public reads were reanalyzed by TCRdb: fastp trimming at Q25, MiXCR alignment, in-frame beta chains only. Entries that share a CDR3 protein sequence are merged under the most common genes and DNA. The sample table lists about 71,000 distinct CDR3 sequences, around 20% of them with a count of one. 8% to 9% of the sample belongs to the ten largest clones. Study-wide conclusions, independent of this receptor: Tr1 cells showed a more restricted TCR repertoire than non-Tr1 cells, which the study interpreted as alloantigen-induced clonal expansion.

As for this clonotype: Its target antigen remains unknown. Within one base of it there is no much larger clone, and no base qualities were kept.

The sequence was collected from a human donor in good health. Sequenced input: cultured type 1 regulatory T (Tr1) cells, either the whole culture or a sorted fraction (not recorded which). The cell subset or site label corresponds to: type 1 regulatory T cells sorted from the T-allo10 product.

The sequence in DNA is TGCGCCAGCAGCCGCGAAGGACAGTTCACCTACAATGAGCAGTTCTTC. Translated, it gives CASSREGQFTYNEQFF. Here the chain combines TRBV5-1 and TRBJ2-1, and possibly TRBD1, on 6 matching bases. The cysteine opens and the phenylalanine closes a CDR3 of 16 amino acids. Kept here is only the CDR3 DNA, which spans 48 bases and is read in frame from base 1. V is clipped by 4 bases and J by 2 bases, and the sequence between their germline boundaries is 16 bases long. Taken from the germline V gene, the CDR1 and CDR2 loops are SGHRS and YFSETQ.